The 26 T cell receptor beta chains presented below share a single source sample, sequenced in a study of CD8+ T cells in alopecia areata. Treatment given: oral pan-JAK inhibitor, 5-10 mg twice daily. cDNA reverse transcribed from extracted RNA served as the sequencing template. Using immunoSEQ multiplex PCR, the repertoire was profiled, and TCRdb retains in-frame clones only, with some absent. The table shows 150,000 to 200,000 clones, with roughly half occurring only once. The source was CD8+ T cells sorted from blood, collected between weeks 51 and 54, from a patient treated with tofacitinib. The receptors derive from a human donor with alopecia areata.

The gene calls are TRBV7-9 and TRBJ2-7; 9 nucleotides match TRBD1. CDR1 and CDR2 from the germline V gene are SEHNR and FQNEAQ (reference sequence). This CDR3 contains 15 residues. Trimming at V came to 1 base and at J to 5 bases, leaving 6 bases not matched to a gene. The CDR3 sequence: CASSLVGTGQDEQYF. For the CDR3, the DNA is TGTGCCAGCAGCTTAGTCGGGACAGGGCAGGACGAGCAGTACTTC.

The chain carries TRBV4-3 and TRBJ1-2; D not resolved. The CDR3 contains 17 residues. From germline, CDR1 is LGHNA and CDR2 YSLEER. Between the trimmed V and J ends, which lost 0 bases and 0 bases, there was a span of 14 bases. The CDR3 loop reads CASSQEWAGGTNYGYTF. CDR3 nucleotide sequence: TGCGCCAGCAGCCAAGAGTGGGCGGGAGGGACTAACTATGGCTACACCTTC.

Comments on this clone: The junction departs from germline at one end; a sequencing error may be responsible. The CDR3 is CASSQGRLAGGDTQYF. In DNA form, the CDR3 reads TGCGCCAGCAGCCAAGGTAGACTAGCGGGGGGAGATACGCAGTATTTT. The chain uses TRBV5-6 and TRBJ2-3, with TRBD2 identical over 13 bases. Germline CDR1 is SGHDT and CDR2 is YYEEEE. The CDR3 length is 16 residues. Looking up the rest from reference TRBV5-6 and TRBJ2-3 gives the full variable domain: DAGVTQSPTHLIKTRGQQVTLRCSPKSGHDTVSWYQQALGQGPQFIFQYYEEEERQRGNFPDRFSGHQFPNYSSELNVNALLLGDSALYLCASSQGRLAGGDTQYFGPGTRLTVL.

The V call is TRBV5-1, the J call TRBJ2-1; D might be TRBD2 (6 bases). The germline gives CDR1 SGHRS, CDR2 YFSETQ. Trimming took off 7 bases at V and 8 bases at J, with 7 bases between the two ends. CDR3 length: 10 residues. CDR3 protein: CASSGDEQFF. The CDR3 region has the DNA TGCGCCAGCTCGGGGGATGAGCAGTTCTTC.

The J gene is TRBJ2-3, the V gene TRBV12-5; either TRBD1 or TRBD2 may fit D (7 bases each). This CDR3 has 15 amino acids. Germline V gene data show CDR1 as LGHNT and CDR2 as FRNRAP. V was pared by 5 bases and J by 0 bases, with 12 bases between. The CDR3 loop reads CASGRRGGSTDTQYF. The CDR3 region has the DNA TGTGCTAGTGGTCGCAGGGGGGGAAGCACAGATACGCAGTATTTT.

J is TRBJ1-1 and V is TRBV27, with D possibly being TRBD1 (5 bases). Between the trimmed V and J ends, which lost 7 bases and 4 bases, there was a span of 13 bases. The CDR3 is 13 residues long. Germline CDR1 and CDR2: MNHEY and SMNVEV (reference sequence). DNA for the CDR3: TGTGCCAGCACCCCAGGGTTGGGCACTGAAGCTTTCTTT. This sequence encodes CASTPGLGTEAFF.

The chain uses TRBV13 and TRBJ2-7; 7 positions match TRBD1. V lost 0 bases to trimming and J lost 2 bases; unmatched junction nucleotides: 4. Germline-derived CDR1 and CDR2 are PRHDT and FYEKMQ (reference sequence). The CDR3 is 15 residues long. This chain's CDR3 is CASSLGLGQTYEQYF. CDR3 bases: TGTGCCAGCAGCTTAGGGTTGGGACAGACCTACGAGCAGTACTTC.

This clone came up a few times. The chain carries TRBV7-2 and TRBJ2-5; D uncertain. V was shortened by 5 bases and J by 5 bases, with 12 bases between the two germline ends. Per germline, CDR1 SGHTA and CDR2 FQGNSA. The CDR3 is 13 amino acids. The CDR3 nucleotides are TGTGCCAGCAGCCGCCCTCAAGCGGAGACCCAGTACTTC. This encodes CASSRPQAETQYF.

This sequence joins TRBV5-4 and TRBJ2-1; weak D call: TRBD2 (5 bases). This CDR3 is built from 13 residues. Germline V gene sequence: CDR1 SGHNT, CDR2 YYREEE (reference sequence). V lost 0 bases and J 10 bases, leaving 11 bases between the germline ends. CDR3 region: CASSLASDYEQFF. In nucleotides, the CDR3 is TGTGCCAGCAGCTTGGCCTCCGACTACGAGCAGTTCTTC.

This clone was seen a handful of times. The V call is TRBV7-9, the J call TRBJ1-1; tentatively, D is TRBD1 (6 bases). The V end was cut by 5 bases, the J end by 5 bases, with 15 bases between. Germline V CDR1 and CDR2: SEHNR, FQNEAQ (reference sequence). CDR3 length: 14 residues. CDR3 nucleotide sequence: TGTGCCAGCAGCCCCCGGGGGGGGGCGACTGAAGCTTTCTTT. As protein: CASSPRGGATEAFF.

The chain has TRBV11-2 and TRBJ2-3; 12 nucleotides agree with TRBD2. V was pared by 4 bases and J by 9 bases, with 14 bases of the junction left unmatched. CDR1 SGHAT and CDR2 FQNNGV come from the germline V gene. The CDR3 has 17 residues. The CDR3 DNA reads TGTGCCAGCAGCTCCCTTCTAGCGGGGGGGCTTGGTGGGACGCAGTATTTT. Protein sequence: CASSSLLAGGLGGTQYF.

This clone has a handful of counts. J is TRBJ1-6 and V is TRBV7-6; 9 nucleotides agree with TRBD1. The CDR3 covers 17 residues. The germline V gene has CDR1 SGHVS and CDR2 FNYEAQ. V shed 5 bases, J shed 6 bases, and the junction held 11 bases outside the gene matches. CDR3 nucleotides: TGTGCCAGCAGCACAGTCCCGACAGGGGGACTTAATTCACCCCTCCACTTT. It specifies CASSTVPTGGLNSPLHF.

This clone was counted a few times. The V and J genes are TRBV4-3 and TRBJ2-7, with D maybe TRBD1 (5 bases). Germline values: CDR1 LGHNA, CDR2 YSLEER. Trimming removed 0 bases from V and 1 base from J, with 7 bases in between. This CDR3 comprises 14 residues. The chain's CDR3 is CASSQDRGSYEQYF. The DNA of the CDR3 is TGCGCCAGCAGCCAAGATAGGGGTTCCTACGAGCAGTACTTC.

The chain has TRBV10-3 and TRBJ2-7, with D perhaps matching TRBD1 (6 bases). This CDR3 comprises 13 residues. V was clipped by 6 bases and J by 2 bases, with 11 bases between them. The germline V gene encodes CDR1 ENHRY and CDR2 SYGVKD. CDR3 sequence (DNA): TGTGCCATCAGCGACAGGCTAGCCTACGAGCAGTACTTC. This codes for CAISDRLAYEQYF.

This chain links TRBV30 with TRBJ1-1, with 9 positions matching TRBD1. CDR3 size: 15 residues. CDR1 and CDR2 from the germline V gene are GTSNPN and SVGIG (reference sequence). Germline trimming cut 0 bases from V and 3 bases from J; bases unmatched to any gene: 5. This chain's CDR3 is CAWSVSGTGHTEAFF. The CDR3 nucleotides are TGTGCCTGGAGTGTTTCCGGGACAGGGCACACTGAAGCTTTCTTT. Variable domain in full (rest from reference TRBV30 and TRBJ1-1): SQTIHQWPATLVQPVGSPLSLECTVEGTSNPNLYWYRQAAGRGLQLLFYSVGIGQISSEVPQNLSASRPQDRQFILSSKKLLLSDSGFYLCAWSVSGTGHTEAFFGQGTRLTVV.

V gene TRBV5-4 combines with J gene TRBJ1-2; 9 bases map to TRBD1. V lost 3 bases, J lost 4 bases, and 4 bases stayed unmatched. This CDR3 is built from 14 residues. Germline V gene data show CDR1 as SGHNT and CDR2 as YYREEE (reference sequence). This CDR3 is CASSWDRAIYGYTF. The CDR3 nucleotides read TGTGCCAGCAGCTGGGACAGGGCGATCTATGGCTACACCTTC.

The chain joins TRBV30 to TRBJ2-6; D perhaps matches TRBD1 (5 bases). The CDR3 contains 13 residues. Per the germline V gene, CDR1 is GTSNPN and CDR2 is SVGIG (reference sequence). The V and J ends lost 5 bases and 0 bases respectively, with 5 bases between them. The DNA of the CDR3 is TGTGCCTGGGGGGCCTCTGGGGCCAACGTCCTGACTTTC. As protein: CAWGASGANVLTF. The variable domain in full, completed from reference TRBV30 and TRBJ2-6, reads SQTIHQWPATLVQPVGSPLSLECTVEGTSNPNLYWYRQAAGRGLQLLFYSVGIGQISSEVPQNLSASRPQDRQFILSSKKLLLSDSGFYLCAWGASGANVLTFGAGSRLTVL.

V gene TRBV7-9 combines with J gene TRBJ2-3; 9 bases align to TRBD1. Germline CDR1 and CDR2: SEHNR and FQNEAQ (reference sequence). J lost 4 bases, V lost 3 bases, and 5 bases had no gene match. The CDR3 has 15 residues. The CDR3 DNA reads TGTGCCAGCAGCTTGAACAGGGGGCTGGCAGATACGCAGTATTTT. This sequence encodes CASSLNRGLADTQYF.

This clone was counted a single time. The CDR3: CACVTGDDQPQHF. The CDR3 DNA reads as TGTGCCTGTGTTACAGGGGACGATCAGCCCCAGCATTTT. The chain recombines TRBV30 with TRBJ1-5; 7 positions agree with TRBD1. The CDR3 has 13 residues. After removal of 6 bases from V and 5 bases from J, the junction contained 7 bases not matched to a gene. The V gene's germline CDR1 is GTSNPN and CDR2 SVGIG (reference sequence).

This clone has a single count. This chain joins TRBV5-1 and TRBJ1-1; D not certain. The CDR3 runs 11 residues. V was pared by 2 bases and J by 4 bases, with 3 bases between. Germline loops: CDR1 SGHRS, CDR2 YFSETQ. The CDR3 region is CASSFTTEAFF. The CDR3 DNA sequence: TGCGCCAGCAGCTTCACCACTGAAGCTTTCTTT.

The V call is TRBV5-1, the J call TRBJ2-7; tentative D call: TRBD1 (6 bases). The CDR3 runs 13 residues. The germline V and J ends were trimmed by 4 bases and 7 bases, with 15 bases remaining between them. Per germline, CDR1 SGHRS and CDR2 YFSETQ. The CDR3, as DNA: TGCGCCAGCAGCCCGGGCCTAACAGGGGAGCAGTACTTC. Amino acids: CASSPGLTGEQYF. Full variable domain (outside the CDR3, taken from reference TRBV5-1 and TRBJ2-7): KAGVTQTPRYLIKTRGQQVTLSCSPISGHRSVSWYQQTPGQGLQFLFEYFSETQRNKGNFPGRFSGRQFSNSRSEMNVSTLELGDSALYLCASSPGLTGEQYFGPGTRLTVT.

This clone showed up just a few times. V and J are TRBV7-9 and TRBJ2-6; D not resolved. The CDR3 is made up of 14 amino acids. CDR1 is SEHNR, CDR2 FQNEAQ, per germline (reference sequence). Trimming stripped 3 bases from V and 2 bases from J, with 5 bases between. As DNA, the CDR3 is TGTGCCAGCAGCTTTATCACTGGGGCCAACGTCCTGACTTTC. Its protein product is CASSFITGANVLTF. The full variable domain, completed using reference TRBV7-9 and TRBJ2-6, is DTGVSQNPRHKITKRGQNVTFRCDPISEHNRLYWYRQTLGQGPEFLTYFQNEAQLEKSRLLSDRFSAERPKGSFSTLEIQRTEQGDSAMYLCASSFITGANVLTFGAGSRLTVL.

The V call is TRBV4-3, the J call TRBJ1-1, with D hard to call. Trimming pared 3 bases from V and 1 base from J, leaving 15 bases between. Germline V CDR1 and CDR2: LGHNA, YSLEER. This CDR3 has 16 residues. The CDR3 spells CASSQKVLEGNTEAFF. In nucleotides, the CDR3 is TGCGCCAGCAGCCAGAAAGTCCTGGAGGGGAACACTGAAGCTTTCTTT.

The chain combines TRBV30 with TRBJ2-7, with unresolved D. This CDR3 contains 12 residues. CDR1 is GTSNPN, CDR2 SVGIG, per germline (reference sequence). The ends were cut back, 0 bases at V and 7 bases at J, with 10 bases in the middle. Here the CDR3 DNA reads TGTGCCTGGAGTGTCCTATCGTGGGAGCAGTACTTC. It is translated as CAWSVLSWEQYF.

This clone came up a few times. V usage is TRBV6-5 and J usage is TRBJ1-1; no firm D call. This CDR3 region has 14 residues. In germline, CDR1 is MNHEY, CDR2 SVGAGI. Trimming shortened V by 0 bases and J by 4 bases, and 9 bases separated the two germline ends. CDR3: CASSYSREATEAFF. CDR3 coding DNA: TGTGCCAGCAGTTACTCGAGGGAGGCCACTGAAGCTTTCTTT.

This chain links TRBV4-2 with TRBJ2-1, with D maybe TRBD1 (6 bases). V shed 0 bases and J shed 5 bases, with 11 bases lying between them. The germline V gene encodes CDR1 LGHNA and CDR2 YNFKEQ. This CDR3 has 15 residues. CDR3 sequence (DNA): TGTGCCAGCAGCCAAGAACAGGGCCCTAACAATGAGCAGTTCTTC. Protein product: CASSQEQGPNNEQFF.